One sample yielded the 30 T cell receptor beta chains listed below, sequenced in a study of cytomegalovirus exposure and HLA in healthy donors. Primers: 60 Vbeta forward and 13 Jbeta reverse. Profiling relied on immunoSEQ multiplex PCR, and the TCRdb table lists in-frame clones only, not all of them. The sample consists of roughly 120,000 clones, approximately 80% of them appearing once. Sequenced material: PBMCs. The receptor set was obtained from a woman aged 55-69 years in good health and CMV-seropositive.

The rearrangement joins TRBV6-4 to TRBJ2-2; 8 bases are shared with TRBD2. J gave up 6 bases and V 3 bases, and 21 bases lay outside the gene matches. This CDR3 region has 20 residues. Germline V gives CDR1 MRHNA, CDR2 SNTAGT. This CDR3 is CASSETQQPLLAERAGELFF. The CDR3 coding sequence is TGTGCCAGCAGTGAGACGCAGCAGCCCCTACTAGCGGAGCGGGCCGGGGAGCTGTTTTTT.

This clone has a single count. The chain is built from TRBV5-1 and TRBJ2-1, with TRBD1 matching 8 bases. Germline assignment: CDR1 SGHRS and CDR2 YFSETQ. The trim removed 3 bases at V and 6 bases at J, leaving 17 bases unmatched. This CDR3 has 18 amino acids. Here the CDR3 DNA reads TGCGCCAGCAGCTCCTACCCTATCGGACAGGGAGTCGTCAATGAGCAGTTCTTC. This sequence encodes CASSSYPIGQGVVNEQFF.

The chain couples TRBV12-5 to TRBJ2-5, with D maybe TRBD2 (6 bases). Germline V gene data show CDR1 as LGHNT and CDR2 as FRNRAP. Trimming took off 0 bases at V and 4 bases at J, with 6 bases between the two ends. The length of the CDR3 is 13 residues. The CDR3 here is CASGLVGGETQYF. CDR3 bases: TGTGCTAGTGGTTTGGTGGGGGGAGAGACCCAGTACTTC.

This clone came up once. J is TRBJ1-5 and V is TRBV7-6, with 10 positions matching TRBD1. V lost 2 bases, J lost 3 bases, and 7 bases stayed unmatched. There are 17 residues in the CDR3. Germline values: CDR1 SGHVS, CDR2 FNYEAQ. The DNA of the CDR3 is TGTGCCAGCAGCTTAAGGGACGGGACAGGGGACAATCAGCCCCAGCATTTT. It specifies CASSLRDGTGDNQPQHF.

This rearrangement joins TRBV9 to TRBJ2-1, with TRBD2 matching over 8 bases. CDR1 SGDLS and CDR2 YYNGEE come from the germline V gene. This CDR3 spans 14 amino acids. V shed 3 bases, J shed 7 bases, and the junction held 6 bases outside the gene matches. CDR3 sequence (DNA): TGTGCCAGCAGCGGGGGACTAGGGCGGAATGAGCAGTTCTTC. Encoded protein: CASSGGLGRNEQFF.

The rearrangement joins TRBV5-1 to TRBJ2-1, with 9 bases that match TRBD2. Germline V gene lookup returns CDR1 SGHRS and CDR2 YFSETQ. This CDR3 comprises 15 residues. V was clipped by 4 bases and J by 10 bases; unmatched bases: 12. The CDR3 nucleotides are TGCGCCAGCAGCGACGGCAGCGGGAGGATTTACGAGCAGTTCTTC. Translation: CASSDGSGRIYEQFF. The full variable domain, its missing parts supplied by reference TRBV5-1 and TRBJ2-1, is KAGVTQTPRYLIKTRGQQVTLSCSPISGHRSVSWYQQTPGQGLQFLFEYFSETQRNKGNFPGRFSGRQFSNSRSEMNVSTLELGDSALYLCASSDGSGRIYEQFFGPGTRLTVL.

The chain recombines TRBV28 with TRBJ2-7, with 9 bases identical to TRBD1. Germline assignment: CDR1 MDHEN and CDR2 SYDVKM. V dropped 8 bases and J dropped 3; count of bases not matched to a gene: 8. This CDR3 has 14 residues. In DNA, the CDR3 is TGTGCCAGCTTTCAGACAGGGGGGGACTACGAGCAGTACTTC. This sequence encodes CASFQTGGDYEQYF. Together with reference TRBV28 and TRBJ2-7, the CDR3 gives the full variable domain: DVKVTQSSRYLVKRTGEKVFLECVQDMDHENMFWYRQDPGLGLRLIYFSYDVKMKEKGDIPEGYSVSREKKERFSLILESASTNQTSMYLCASFQTGGDYEQYFGPGTRLTVT.

The chain employs TRBV27 and TRBJ1-1, with 8 nucleotides matching TRBD1. Trimming removed 6 bases from V and 7 bases from J; junction bases left unmatched: 7. Germline V CDR1 and CDR2: MNHEY, SMNVEV (reference sequence). The CDR3 loop spans 13 amino acids. CDR3 DNA: TGTGCCAGCAGCCCCCGACAGGGGATTGAAGCTTTCTTT. It translates to CASSPRQGIEAFF.

This clone has just a few counts. The gene calls are TRBV5-1 and TRBJ2-1; tentative D call: TRBD2 (5 bases). The V and J ends lost 2 bases and 0 bases respectively, with 15 bases between them. Per germline, CDR1 SGHRS and CDR2 YFSETQ. The CDR3 consists of 17 residues. CDR3 in DNA: TGCGCCAGCAGCTTAGCTAGCTCCCGAAACTCCTACAATGAGCAGTTCTTC. This codes for CASSLASSRNSYNEQFF.

The chain is built from TRBV5-1 and TRBJ1-4; TRBD1 might be the D (5 bases). This CDR3 has 16 amino acids. The V end lost 1 base, the J end lost 4 bases, and 14 bases lay between the germline ends. Germline CDR1 is SGHRS and CDR2 is YFSETQ. This chain's CDR3 is CASSLFGGVLNEKLFF. For the CDR3, the DNA is TGCGCCAGCAGCTTGTTTGGGGGGGTCCTTAATGAAAAACTGTTTTTT.

This clone was observed a handful of times. This chain uses TRBV27 with TRBJ1-1; no clear D gene. CDR1 is MNHEY, CDR2 SMNVEV, per germline (reference sequence). V was pared by 6 bases and J by 1 base, with 9 bases between. The CDR3 totals 13 residues. The CDR3 loop is CASRRRENTEAFF. The CDR3 DNA reads as TGTGCCAGCAGGAGACGGGAGAACACTGAAGCTTTCTTT.

The chain uses TRBV27 and TRBJ2-5, with TRBD2 as a possible D gene (6 bases). Trimming removed 6 bases from V and 2 bases from J, with 13 bases in between. Looked up from germline, CDR1 is MNHEY and CDR2 is SMNVEV (reference sequence). CDR3 length equals 14 residues. This chain's CDR3 is CASRGHGTQETQYF. Here the CDR3 DNA reads TGTGCCAGCAGGGGTCACGGGACTCAAGAGACCCAGTACTTC.

The rearrangement links TRBV9 to TRBJ2-3, with TRBD2 matching 10 bases. J lost 2 bases, V lost 0 bases, and 12 bases had no gene match. The CDR3 length is 19 residues. Germline V CDR1 and CDR2: SGDLS, YYNGEE. The CDR3 loop is CASSVERDRGTSATDTQYF. In nucleotides, the CDR3 is TGTGCCAGCAGCGTAGAGAGGGATAGAGGGACTAGCGCCACAGATACGCAGTATTTT.

This rearrangement joins TRBV5-4 to TRBJ2-2, with D maybe TRBD1 (6 bases). Germline V lookup: CDR1 SGHNT, CDR2 YYREEE (reference sequence). With 6 bases removed from V and 4 bases from J, the gap between germline ends came to 16 bases. This CDR3 comprises 15 residues. Written as DNA, the CDR3 is TGTGCCAGCAAAACCTTACAGGGTTCCACCGGGGAGCTGTTTTTT. Protein: CASKTLQGSTGELFF. Using reference TRBV5-4 and TRBJ2-2 for the parts outside the CDR3, the full variable domain is ETGVTQSPTHLIKTRGQQVTLRCSSQSGHNTVSWYQQALGQGPQFIFQYYREEENGRGNFPPRFSGLQFPNYSSELNVNALELDDSALYLCASKTLQGSTGELFFGEGSRLTVL.

This clone was found once. V is TRBV7-9 and J is TRBJ2-1; no clear D gene. Germline CDR1 reads SEHNR; CDR2 reads FQNEAQ (reference sequence). This CDR3 is built from 12 residues. CDR3: CSGQRNYNEQFF. In DNA form, the CDR3 reads TGTTCCGGCCAGAGGAATTACAATGAGCAGTTCTTC.

This clone came up a few times. The V and J genes are TRBV7-6 and TRBJ2-1, with 8 nucleotides matching TRBD1. CDR1 and CDR2 (germline): SGHVS, FNYEAQ. CDR3 length equals 17 residues. V lost 2 bases, J lost 6 bases, and 12 bases stayed unmatched. CDR3 protein: CASSLTRTGSLANEQFF. As DNA, the CDR3 is TGTGCCAGCAGCTTAACCCGGACAGGGAGCCTGGCCAATGAGCAGTTCTTC.

The DNA of the CDR3 is TGTGCCGTTACTAGCGGGATCTACAATGAGCAGTTCTTC. This sequence encodes CAVTSGIYNEQFF. V and J are TRBV10-3 and TRBJ2-1, with 10 bases aligning to TRBD2. From germline, CDR1 is ENHRY and CDR2 SYGVKD. V dropped 11 bases and J dropped 3; count of bases not matched to a gene: 4. CDR3 length: 13 amino acids.

The CDR3 loop reads CASSPQRQRYQETQYF. CDR3 DNA sequence: TGTGCCAGCAGCCCGCAAAGGCAGCGTTACCAAGAGACCCAGTACTTC. The rearrangement uses TRBV7-2 and TRBJ2-5; no clear D gene. The CDR3 covers 16 residues. CDR1 SGHTA and CDR2 FQGNSA come from the germline V gene. V dropped 5 bases and J dropped 0 bases, with 16 bases sitting between them.

A word on this clone: The junction and the germline gene differ at one end; a read error may be behind it. The chain couples TRBV7-9 to TRBJ2-1; D ambiguous. This CDR3 contains 14 residues. Germline CDR1 is SEHNR and CDR2 is FQNEAQ (reference sequence). This CDR3 reads CSSSPRRVYNEQFF. CDR3 sequence (DNA): TGTTCCAGCAGCCCTCGCCGGGTATACAATGAGCAGTTCTTC.

The chain uses TRBV5-4 and TRBJ2-1; possible D gene TRBD1, 7 bases. CDR1 and CDR2 (germline): SGHNT, YYREEE (reference sequence). V lost 4 bases and J 3 bases, leaving 14 bases between the germline ends. The CDR3 is made up of 15 amino acids. The CDR3 spells CASSPGTAGYNEQFF. CDR3 in DNA: TGTGCCAGCAGCCCCGGGACAGCGGGCTACAATGAGCAGTTCTTC.

The gene calls are TRBV6-4 and TRBJ2-3, with TRBD2 matching 8 bases. The V and J ends lost 8 bases and 0 bases, in that order; junction bases with no gene match: 7. Germline lookup yields CDR1 MRHNA and CDR2 SNTAGT. CDR3 length: 15 residues. The CDR3 nucleotides are TGTGCCAGCCAACTAGCGGCAGCTAGCACAGATACGCAGTATTTT. It yields the protein CASQLAAASTDTQYF.

V and J are TRBV10-3 and TRBJ1-1; 8 nucleotides match TRBD1. V shed 6 bases and J 11 bases; nucleotides not matched to a gene: 14. The CDR3 loop spans 14 amino acids. CDR1 and CDR2 from the germline V gene are ENHRY and SYGVKD. In DNA, the CDR3 is TGTGCCATCAGAAACCCGGGACAGGACCCGCGGGCTTTCTTT. It translates to CAIRNPGQDPRAFF.

The chain combines TRBV10-3 with TRBJ1-2; D perhaps matches TRBD1 (5 bases). V was clipped by 0 bases and J by 8 bases, with 13 bases between them. The CDR3 totals 14 residues. Germline V gene data show CDR1 as ENHRY and CDR2 as SYGVKD. The CDR3 loop is CAISESVWRDGYTF. CDR3 DNA: TGTGCCATCAGTGAGTCTGTGTGGAGGGACGGCTACACCTTC.

The chain employs TRBV29-1 and TRBJ2-5; 8 nucleotides line up with TRBD2. The CDR3 contains 13 residues. V gave up 4 bases and J gave up 5 bases; unmatched junction bases: 6. Germline-derived CDR1 and CDR2 are SQVTM and ANQGSEA. Here the CDR3 DNA reads TGCAGCGTTGCTCGACTAGCGCAGGAGACCCAGTACTTC. This translates into CSVARLAQETQYF.

The chain couples TRBV23-1 to TRBJ2-7; 10 bases fit TRBD1. TRBV23-1 has ORF status, its function being uncertain. The CDR3 consists of 16 residues. With 0 bases clipped from V and 2 bases from J, the junction kept 4 bases outside the gene matches. DNA for the CDR3: TGCGCCAGCAGTCAATCGACAGGGGGCATTGCCTACGAGCAGTACTTC. Translated: CASSQSTGGIAYEQYF.

The V call is TRBV28, the J call TRBJ1-2, with a possible D match to TRBD1 (5 bases). Germline lookup yields CDR1 MDHEN and CDR2 SYDVKM. V lost 4 bases and J lost 2, with 14 bases in between. The CDR3 runs to 15 residues. CDR3 residues: CASSSPPGGNYGYTF. CDR3 coding DNA: TGTGCCAGCAGTTCACCACCCGGGGGGAACTATGGCTACACCTTC.

The chain recombines TRBV10-3 with TRBJ2-7; 15 bases agree with TRBD2. Losses at the gene ends were 6 bases for V and 12 bases for J; bases not matched to a gene: 21. Germline assignment: CDR1 ENHRY and CDR2 SYGVKD. CDR3 length equals 18 residues. This chain's CDR3 is CAIRDGTSGRPLVGVPYF. CDR3 DNA: TGTGCCATCAGGGATGGGACTAGCGGGAGGCCTCTGGTCGGAGTCCCGTACTTC.

This rearrangement joins TRBV4-2 to TRBJ2-3; 8 bases map to TRBD2. After removal of 0 bases from V and 4 bases from J, the junction contained 9 bases not matched to a gene. Germline V gene lookup returns CDR1 LGHNA and CDR2 YNFKEQ. The CDR3 is 17 residues long. The CDR3 is CASSQDRSGSEADTQYF. CDR3 nucleotide sequence: TGTGCCAGCAGCCAAGATAGGAGCGGGAGCGAGGCAGATACGCAGTATTTT.

The gene calls are TRBV30 and TRBJ1-5, with 8 bases lining up with TRBD1. The CDR3 consists of 14 residues. Per the germline V gene, CDR1 is GTSNPN and CDR2 is SVGIG (reference sequence). The junction had 4 bases not matched to a gene; V was cut back by 5 bases and J by 1 base. CDR3 coding DNA: TGTGCCTGGGGACAGGGTTTAAGCAATCAGCCCCAGCATTTT. The encoded protein is CAWGQGLSNQPQHF.

The J gene is TRBJ1-2, the V gene TRBV28; no firm D call. The CDR3 is made up of 15 amino acids. Trimming left V 7 bases short and J 9 bases short, with 24 bases between. Germline CDR1 reads MDHEN; CDR2 reads SYDVKM. The CDR3 reads CASISAWEAGESYTF. In nucleotides, the CDR3 is TGTGCCAGCATATCCGCTTGGGAGGCGGGTGAAAGCTACACCTTC.